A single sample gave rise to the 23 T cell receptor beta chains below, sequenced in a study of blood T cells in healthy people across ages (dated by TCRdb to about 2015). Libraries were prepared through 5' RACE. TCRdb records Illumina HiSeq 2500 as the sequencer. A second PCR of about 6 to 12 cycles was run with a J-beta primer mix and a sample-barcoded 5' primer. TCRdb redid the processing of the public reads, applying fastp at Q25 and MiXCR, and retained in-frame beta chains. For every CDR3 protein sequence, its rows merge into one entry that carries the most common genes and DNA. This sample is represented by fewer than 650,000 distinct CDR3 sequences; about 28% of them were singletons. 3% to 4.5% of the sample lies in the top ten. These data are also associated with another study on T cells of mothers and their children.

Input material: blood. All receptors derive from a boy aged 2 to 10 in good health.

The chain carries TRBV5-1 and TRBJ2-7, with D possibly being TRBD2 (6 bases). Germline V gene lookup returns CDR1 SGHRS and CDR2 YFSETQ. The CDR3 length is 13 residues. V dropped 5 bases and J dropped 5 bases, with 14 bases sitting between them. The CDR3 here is CASRTGSGDEQYF. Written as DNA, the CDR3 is TGCGCCAGCAGGACGGGGTCGGGGGACGAGCAGTACTTC. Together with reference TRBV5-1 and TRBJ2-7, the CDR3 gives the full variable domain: KAGVTQTPRYLIKTRGQQVTLSCSPISGHRSVSWYQQTPGQGLQFLFEYFSETQRNKGNFPGRFSGRQFSNSRSEMNVSTLELGDSALYLCASRTGSGDEQYFGPGTRLTVT.

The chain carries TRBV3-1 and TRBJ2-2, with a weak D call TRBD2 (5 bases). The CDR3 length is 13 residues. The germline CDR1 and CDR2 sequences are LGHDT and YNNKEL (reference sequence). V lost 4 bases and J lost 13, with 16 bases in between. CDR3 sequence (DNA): TGTGCCAGCAGCCCGACTAACCCCCCGAGGCTGTTTTTT. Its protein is CASSPTNPPRLFF.

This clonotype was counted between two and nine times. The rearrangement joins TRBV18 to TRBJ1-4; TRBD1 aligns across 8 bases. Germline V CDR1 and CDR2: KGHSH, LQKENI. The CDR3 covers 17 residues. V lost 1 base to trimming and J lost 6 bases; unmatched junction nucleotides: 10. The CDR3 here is CASSPRAGGSVDEKLFF. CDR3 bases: TGTGCCAGCTCACCACGGGCAGGGGGCAGTGTTGATGAAAAACTGTTTTTT.

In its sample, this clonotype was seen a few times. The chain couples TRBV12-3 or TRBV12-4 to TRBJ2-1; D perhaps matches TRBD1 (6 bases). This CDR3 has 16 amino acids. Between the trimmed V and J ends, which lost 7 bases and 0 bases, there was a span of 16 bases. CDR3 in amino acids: CASTQDGRGSYNEQFF. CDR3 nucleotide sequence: TGTGCCAGCACCCAAGACGGCAGGGGCTCCTACAATGAGCAGTTCTTC.

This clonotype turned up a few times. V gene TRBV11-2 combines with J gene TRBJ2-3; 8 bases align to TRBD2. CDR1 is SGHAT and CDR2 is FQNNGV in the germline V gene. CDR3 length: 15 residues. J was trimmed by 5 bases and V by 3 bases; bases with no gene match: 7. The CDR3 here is CASSFSAGGIDTQYF. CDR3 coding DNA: TGTGCCAGCAGCTTCAGTGCGGGGGGTATAGATACGCAGTATTTT.

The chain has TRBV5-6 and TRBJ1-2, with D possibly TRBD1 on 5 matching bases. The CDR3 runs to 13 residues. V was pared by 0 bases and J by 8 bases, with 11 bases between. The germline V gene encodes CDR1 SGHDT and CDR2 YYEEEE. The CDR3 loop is CASSLVRVQGYTF. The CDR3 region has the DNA TGTGCCAGCAGCTTGGTCAGGGTTCAGGGCTACACCTTC.

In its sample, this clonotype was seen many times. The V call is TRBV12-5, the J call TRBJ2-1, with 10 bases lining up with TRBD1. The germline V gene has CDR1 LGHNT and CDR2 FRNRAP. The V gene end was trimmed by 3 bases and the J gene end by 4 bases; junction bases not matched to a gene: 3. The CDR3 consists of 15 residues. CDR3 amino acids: CASGFGTGAYNEQFF. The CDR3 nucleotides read TGTGCTAGTGGTTTTGGGACAGGGGCGTACAATGAGCAGTTCTTC.

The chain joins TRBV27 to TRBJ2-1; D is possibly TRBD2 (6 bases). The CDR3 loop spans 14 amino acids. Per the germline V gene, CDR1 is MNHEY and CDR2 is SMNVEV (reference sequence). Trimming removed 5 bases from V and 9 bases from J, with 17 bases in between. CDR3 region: CASSPNVARGEQFF. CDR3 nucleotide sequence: TGTGCCAGCAGTCCGAATGTAGCGCGGGGTGAGCAGTTCTTC.

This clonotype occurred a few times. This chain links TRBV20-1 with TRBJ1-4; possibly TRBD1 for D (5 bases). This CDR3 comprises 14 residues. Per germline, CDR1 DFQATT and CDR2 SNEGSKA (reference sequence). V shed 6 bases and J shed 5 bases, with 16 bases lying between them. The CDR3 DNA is TGCAGTGCCGGAGGGGCCTCAGGGAATGAAAAACTGTTTTTT. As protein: CSAGGASGNEKLFF.

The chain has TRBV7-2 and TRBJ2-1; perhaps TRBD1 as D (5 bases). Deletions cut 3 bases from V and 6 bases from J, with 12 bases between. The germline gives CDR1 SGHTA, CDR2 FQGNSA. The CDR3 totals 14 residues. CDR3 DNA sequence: TGTGCCAGCAGCTTCAGGGAAGGTCTCAATGAGCAGTTCTTC. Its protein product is CASSFREGLNEQFF. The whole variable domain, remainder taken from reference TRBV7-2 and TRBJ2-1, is GAGVSQSPSNKVTEKGKDVELRCDPISGHTALYWYRQSLGQGLEFLIYFQGNSAPDKSGLPSDRFSAERTGGSVSTLTIQRTQQEDSAVYLCASSFREGLNEQFFGPGTRLTVL.

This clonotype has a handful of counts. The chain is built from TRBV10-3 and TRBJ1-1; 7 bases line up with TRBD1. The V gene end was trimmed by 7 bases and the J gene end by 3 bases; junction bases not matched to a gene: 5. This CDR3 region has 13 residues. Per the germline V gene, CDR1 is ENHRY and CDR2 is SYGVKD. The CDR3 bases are TGTGCCATCACCGACAGGGTAGACACTGAAGCTTTCTTT. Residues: CAITDRVDTEAFF.

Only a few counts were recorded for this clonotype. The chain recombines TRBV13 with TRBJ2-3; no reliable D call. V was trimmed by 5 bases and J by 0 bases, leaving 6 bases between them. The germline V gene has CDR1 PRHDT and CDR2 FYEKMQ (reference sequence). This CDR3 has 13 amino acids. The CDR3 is CASSVLSTDTQYF. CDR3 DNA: TGTGCCAGCAGCGTCCTTAGCACAGATACGCAGTATTTT.

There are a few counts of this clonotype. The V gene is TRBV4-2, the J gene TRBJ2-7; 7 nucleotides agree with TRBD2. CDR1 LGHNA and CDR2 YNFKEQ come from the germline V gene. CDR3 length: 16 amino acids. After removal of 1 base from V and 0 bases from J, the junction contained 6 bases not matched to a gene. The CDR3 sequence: CASSQVLGGISYEQYF. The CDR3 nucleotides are TGTGCCAGCAGCCAAGTTTTGGGGGGGATCTCCTACGAGCAGTACTTC.

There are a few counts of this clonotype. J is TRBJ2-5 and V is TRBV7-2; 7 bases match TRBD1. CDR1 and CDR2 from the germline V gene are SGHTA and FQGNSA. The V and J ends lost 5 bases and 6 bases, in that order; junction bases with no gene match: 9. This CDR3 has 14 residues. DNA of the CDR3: TGTGCCAGCAGCAGCGACAGGGCTTTTCAGACCCAGTACTTC. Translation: CASSSDRAFQTQYF.

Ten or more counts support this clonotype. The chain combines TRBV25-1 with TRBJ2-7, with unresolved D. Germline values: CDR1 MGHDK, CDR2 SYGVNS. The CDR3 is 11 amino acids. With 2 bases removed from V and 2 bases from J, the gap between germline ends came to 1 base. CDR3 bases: TGTGCCAGCAGTGAAACCTACGAGCAGTACTTC. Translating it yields CASSETYEQYF.

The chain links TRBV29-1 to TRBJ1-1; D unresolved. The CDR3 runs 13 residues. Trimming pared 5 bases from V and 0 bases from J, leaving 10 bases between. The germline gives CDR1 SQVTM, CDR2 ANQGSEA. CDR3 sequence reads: CSVSGSVNTEAFF. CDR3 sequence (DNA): TGCAGCGTTTCAGGCTCAGTGAACACTGAAGCTTTCTTT.

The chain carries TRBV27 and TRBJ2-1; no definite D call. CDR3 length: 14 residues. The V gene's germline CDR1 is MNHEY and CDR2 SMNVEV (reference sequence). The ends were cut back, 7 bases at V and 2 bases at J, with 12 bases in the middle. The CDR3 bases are TGTGCCAGCACCAGAGTGGGTGCCTACAATGAGCAGTTCTTC. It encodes CASTRVGAYNEQFF.

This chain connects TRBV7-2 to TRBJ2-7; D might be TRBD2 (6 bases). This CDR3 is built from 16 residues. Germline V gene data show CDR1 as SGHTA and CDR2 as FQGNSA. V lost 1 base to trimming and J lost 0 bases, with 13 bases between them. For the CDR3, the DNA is TGTGCCAGCAGCTTAGTTGGAATCGGGAGCTCCTACGAGCAGTACTTC. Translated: CASSLVGIGSSYEQYF.

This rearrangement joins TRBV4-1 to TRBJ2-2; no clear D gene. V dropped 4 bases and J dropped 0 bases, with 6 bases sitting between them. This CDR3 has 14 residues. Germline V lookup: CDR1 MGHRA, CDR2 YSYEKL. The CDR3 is CASSRGPNTGELFF. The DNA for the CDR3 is TGCGCCAGCAGCCGGGGTCCGAACACCGGGGAGCTGTTTTTT.

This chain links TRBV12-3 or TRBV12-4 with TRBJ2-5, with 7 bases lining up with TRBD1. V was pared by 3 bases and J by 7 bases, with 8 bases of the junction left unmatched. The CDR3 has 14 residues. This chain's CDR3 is CASSLTDRSSTQYF. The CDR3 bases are TGTGCCAGCAGTTTGACGGACAGGTCTTCGACCCAGTACTTC.

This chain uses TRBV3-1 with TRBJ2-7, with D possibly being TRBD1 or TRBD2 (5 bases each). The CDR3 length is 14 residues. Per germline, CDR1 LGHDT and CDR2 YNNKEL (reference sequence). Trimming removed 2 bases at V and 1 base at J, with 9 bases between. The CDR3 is CASSQRDGSYEQYF. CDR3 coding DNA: TGTGCCAGCAGCCAACGGGACGGATCCTACGAGCAGTACTTC.

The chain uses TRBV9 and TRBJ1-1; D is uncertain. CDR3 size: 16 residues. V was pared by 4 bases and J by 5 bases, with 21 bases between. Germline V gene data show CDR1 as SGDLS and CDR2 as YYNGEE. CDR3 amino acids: CASSSREAVPWTEAFF. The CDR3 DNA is TGTGCCAGCAGCTCCCGAGAAGCAGTACCATGGACTGAAGCTTTCTTT.

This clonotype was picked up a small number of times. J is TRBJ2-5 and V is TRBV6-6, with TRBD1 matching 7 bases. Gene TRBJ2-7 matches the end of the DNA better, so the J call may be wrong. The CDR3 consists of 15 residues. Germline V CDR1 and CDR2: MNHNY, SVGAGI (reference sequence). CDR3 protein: CASSRGQAFSYEQYF. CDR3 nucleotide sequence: TGTGCCAGCAGTCGAGGACAGGCCTTCTCCTACGAGCAGTACTTC.